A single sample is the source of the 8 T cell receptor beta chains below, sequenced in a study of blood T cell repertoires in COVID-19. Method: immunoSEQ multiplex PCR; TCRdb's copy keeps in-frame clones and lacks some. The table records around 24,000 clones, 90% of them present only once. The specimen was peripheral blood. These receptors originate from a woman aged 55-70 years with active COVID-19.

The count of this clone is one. CDR3 nucleotides: TGCGCCAGCAGCCCCCACCCCATCCTAGCTTCCGTGGGAGGGCTTAGTGAGCAGTTCTTC. Its protein product is CASSPHPILASVGGLSEQFF. The gene calls are TRBV4-3 and TRBJ2-1; 7 bases map to TRBD2. Germline CDR1 and CDR2: LGHNA and YSLEER. J was trimmed by 9 bases and V by 4 bases; bases with no gene match: 27. CDR3 length equals 20 residues.

The DNA for the CDR3 is TGTGCCAGCAGTGAAACCCGGCAGGGGTATGGCTACACCTTC. Amino acids: CASSETRQGYGYTF. The chain is built from TRBV27 and TRBJ1-2, with D possibly being TRBD1 (6 bases). V was shortened by 5 bases and J by 5 bases, with 15 bases between the two germline ends. Germline CDR1 MNHEY, CDR2 SMNVEV (reference sequence). The CDR3 has 14 residues.

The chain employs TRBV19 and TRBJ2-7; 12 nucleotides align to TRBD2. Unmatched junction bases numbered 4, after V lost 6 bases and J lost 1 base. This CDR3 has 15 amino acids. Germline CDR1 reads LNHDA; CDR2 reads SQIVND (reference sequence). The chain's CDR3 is CASSGTSGSSYEQYF. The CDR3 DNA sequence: TGTGCCAGTAGCGGGACTAGCGGGTCGTCCTACGAGCAGTACTTC. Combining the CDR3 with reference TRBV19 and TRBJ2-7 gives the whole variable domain DGGITQSPKYLFRKEGQNVTLSCEQNLNHDAMYWYRQDPGQGLRLIYYSQIVNDFQKGDIAEGYSVSREKKESFPLTVTSAQKNPTAFYLCASSGTSGSSYEQYFGPGTRLTVT.

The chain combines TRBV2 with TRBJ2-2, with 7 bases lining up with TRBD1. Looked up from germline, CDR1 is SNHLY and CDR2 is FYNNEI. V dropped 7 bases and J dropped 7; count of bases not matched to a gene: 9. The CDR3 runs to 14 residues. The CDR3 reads CASTRTGLDGELFF. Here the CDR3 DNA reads TGTGCCAGCACCAGGACAGGTTTGGACGGGGAGCTGTTTTTT.

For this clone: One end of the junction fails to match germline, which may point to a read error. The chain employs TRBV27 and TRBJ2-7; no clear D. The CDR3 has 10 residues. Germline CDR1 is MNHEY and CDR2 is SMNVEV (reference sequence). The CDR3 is CATGSSEQYF. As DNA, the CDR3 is TGTGCCACCGGTTCCTCCGAGCAGTACTTC.

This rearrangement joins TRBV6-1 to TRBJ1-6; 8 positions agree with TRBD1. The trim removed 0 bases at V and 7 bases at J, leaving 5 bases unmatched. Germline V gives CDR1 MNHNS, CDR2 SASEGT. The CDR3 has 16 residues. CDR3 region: CASSEAAGGRNSPLHF. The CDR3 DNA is TGTGCCAGCAGTGAAGCGGCAGGGGGCAGGAATTCACCCCTCCACTTT.

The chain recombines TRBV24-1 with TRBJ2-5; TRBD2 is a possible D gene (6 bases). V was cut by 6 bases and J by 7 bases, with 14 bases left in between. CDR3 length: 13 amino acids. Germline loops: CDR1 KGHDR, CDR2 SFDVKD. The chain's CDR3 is CATSPGGAGTQYF. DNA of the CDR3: TGTGCCACCAGTCCCGGCGGGGCAGGGACCCAGTACTTC.

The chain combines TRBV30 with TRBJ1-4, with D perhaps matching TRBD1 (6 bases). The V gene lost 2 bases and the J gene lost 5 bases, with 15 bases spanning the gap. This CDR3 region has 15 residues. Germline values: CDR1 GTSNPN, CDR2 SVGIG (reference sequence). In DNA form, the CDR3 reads TGTGCCTGGAGTCCCTTGGACAGCCACAATGAAAAACTGTTTTTT. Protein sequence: CAWSPLDSHNEKLFF.